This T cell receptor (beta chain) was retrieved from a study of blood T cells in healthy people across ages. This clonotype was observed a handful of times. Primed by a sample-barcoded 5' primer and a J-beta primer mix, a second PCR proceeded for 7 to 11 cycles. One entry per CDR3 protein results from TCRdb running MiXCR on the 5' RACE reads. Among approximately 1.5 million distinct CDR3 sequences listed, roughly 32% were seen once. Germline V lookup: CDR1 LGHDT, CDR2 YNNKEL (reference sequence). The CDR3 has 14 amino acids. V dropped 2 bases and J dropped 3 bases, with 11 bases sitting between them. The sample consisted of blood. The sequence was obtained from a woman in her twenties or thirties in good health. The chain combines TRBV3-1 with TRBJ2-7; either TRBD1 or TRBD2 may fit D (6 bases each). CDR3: CASSQKGGYYEQYF. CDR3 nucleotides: TGTGCCAGCAGCCAAAAGGGGGGCTACTACGAGCAGTACTTC.